Each of the 19 T cell receptor beta chains below was sequenced from the same sample in a study of PD-1 blockade in classical Hodgkin lymphoma. The data were produced by immunoSEQ multiplex PCR, yet TCRdb's version contains in-frame clones alone and is incomplete. The data hold some 30,000 clones, with around 81% observed a single time. As to time point: cycle 4 day 1 (C4D1), after less than seven weeks of nivolumab. All the patients suffered relapse after autologous stem cell transplantation, and brentuximab vedotin exposure differed. The sample here was peripheral blood mononuclear cells (PBMCs), taken before the fourth cycle of nivolumab. These receptors all stem from a human donor with classical Hodgkin lymphoma.

The V call is TRBV19, the J call TRBJ2-7, with 10 nucleotides matching TRBD2. The germline V gene encodes CDR1 LNHDA and CDR2 SQIVND (reference sequence). Trimming at V came to 3 bases and at J to 4 bases, leaving 6 bases not matched to a gene. The CDR3 is 15 amino acids. CDR3 residues: CASSIGASGRYEQYF. The DNA for the CDR3 is TGTGCCAGTAGTATCGGGGCTAGCGGGAGATACGAGCAGTACTTC.

This chain uses TRBV5-4 with TRBJ2-7; TRBD2 agrees at 11 bases. V was clipped by 0 bases and J by 4 bases; unmatched bases: 3. The CDR3 spans 15 residues. CDR1 is SGHNT and CDR2 is YYREEE in the germline V gene (reference sequence). The DNA for the CDR3 is TGTGCCAGCAGCTTGGTAGCGGGAGGGCCGTACGAGCAGTACTTC. Amino acids: CASSLVAGGPYEQYF.

Here the CDR3 reads CASSIDPDSSEQYF. The CDR3 DNA reads TGTGCCAGTAGTATAGATCCGGATTCGTCGGAGCAGTACTTC. The gene calls are TRBV19 and TRBJ2-7; the D is unclear. Trimming took 0 bases from V and 7 from J, leaving 13 bases between them. The V gene's germline CDR1 is LNHDA and CDR2 SQIVND (reference sequence). This CDR3 has 14 amino acids. Full variable domain (remainder filled in from reference TRBV19 and TRBJ2-7): DGGITQSPKYLFRKEGQNVTLSCEQNLNHDAMYWYRQDPGQGLRLIYYSQIVNDFQKGDIAEGYSVSREKKESFPLTVTSAQKNPTAFYLCASSIDPDSSEQYFGPGTRLTVT.

The chain carries TRBV11-2 and TRBJ1-4; D may be TRBD1 (5 bases). The CDR3 is 15 amino acids. Germline assignment: CDR1 SGHAT and CDR2 FQNNGV. The V gene lost 5 bases and the J gene lost 5 bases, with 15 bases spanning the gap. Here the CDR3 DNA reads TGTGCCAGCAGCCTACAAGGGACCCCAAATGAAAAACTGTTTTTT. It encodes CASSLQGTPNEKLFF.

The chain recombines TRBV9 with TRBJ2-2; TRBD2 agrees at 15 bases. Looked up from germline, CDR1 is SGDLS and CDR2 is YYNGEE. CDR3 length: 18 residues. V gave up 4 bases and J gave up 2 bases; unmatched junction bases: 6. The CDR3 loop is CASSLGTSGRLNTGELFF. The CDR3 DNA reads as TGTGCCAGCAGCCTTGGGACTAGCGGGAGGTTAAACACCGGGGAGCTGTTTTTT. Filled out from reference TRBV9 and TRBJ2-2, the complete variable domain reads DSGVTQTPKHLITATGQRVTLRCSPRSGDLSVYWYQQSLDQGLQFLIQYYNGEERAKGNILERFSAQQFPDLHSELNLSSLELGDSALYFCASSLGTSGRLNTGELFFGEGSRLTVL.

The chain recombines TRBV6-5 with TRBJ1-2; 11 bases agree with TRBD1. The CDR3 is 14 amino acids. CDR1 MNHEY and CDR2 SVGAGI come from the germline V gene. Losses at the gene ends were 6 bases for V and 4 bases for J; bases not matched to a gene: 4. The DNA of the CDR3 is TGTGCCAGCAGACGGGACAGGGGGACCTATGGCTACACCTTC. Translated: CASRRDRGTYGYTF.

This clone appeared once. This chain connects TRBV11-3 to TRBJ2-1; D ambiguous. Germline V lookup: CDR1 SGHNT, CDR2 YENEEA. The CDR3 runs to 15 residues. The V and J ends lost 3 bases and 4 bases respectively, with 13 bases between them. The CDR3 here is CASSLDGLEYNEQFF. The CDR3 bases are TGTGCCAGCAGCTTGGACGGCCTTGAGTACAATGAGCAGTTCTTC.

This chain uses TRBV7-8 with TRBJ2-1, with 7 bases matching TRBD2. CDR3 size: 16 residues. The V segment lost 3 bases and the J segment 4 bases; nucleotides outside the gene matches: 9. The germline V gene encodes CDR1 SGHVS and CDR2 FQNEAQ. The CDR3 DNA follows: TGTGCCAGCAGCTTCCTCCGGGACTATCCATACAATGAGCAGTTCTTC. Encoded protein: CASSFLRDYPYNEQFF.

The V call is TRBV5-5, the J call TRBJ1-1, with D unresolved. Germline V gene data show CDR1 as SGHKS and CDR2 as YYEKEE (reference sequence). CDR3 size: 13 residues. V gave up 2 bases and J gave up 8 bases, with 13 bases separating them. CDR3 residues: CASSFFLPEEAFF. The CDR3 DNA is TGTGCCAGCAGCTTCTTCCTTCCGGAGGAAGCTTTCTTT.

The gene calls are TRBV10-3 and TRBJ1-2, with 8 bases lining up with TRBD1. With 2 bases clipped from V and 4 bases from J, the junction kept 6 bases outside the gene matches. The CDR3 consists of 15 residues. Germline lookup yields CDR1 ENHRY and CDR2 SYGVKD. CDR3 coding DNA: TGTGCCATCAGTGAGACCGGACAGGGCCTCTATGGCTACACCTTC. It is translated as CAISETGQGLYGYTF.

CDR3 residues: CASSSGRMNTEAFF. The CDR3, as DNA: TGCGCCAGCAGCTCGGGACGGATGAACACTGAAGCTTTCTTT. The chain employs TRBV5-1 and TRBJ1-1; D perhaps matches TRBD1 (5 bases). Trimming removed 3 bases at V and 0 bases at J, with 9 bases between. CDR1 is SGHRS, CDR2 YFSETQ, per germline. The CDR3 has 14 amino acids.

The chain recombines TRBV2 with TRBJ1-1; tentative D call: TRBD1 (5 bases). CDR3 size: 13 residues. Germline assignment: CDR1 SNHLY and CDR2 FYNNEI. V was clipped by 6 bases and J by 7 bases, with 15 bases between them. The CDR3 sequence: CASSPDPGGEAFF. DNA of the CDR3: TGTGCCAGCAGCCCCGACCCTGGGGGTGAAGCTTTCTTT.

V is TRBV11-2 and J is TRBJ1-3; weak D call: TRBD1 (6 bases). CDR1 is SGHAT, CDR2 FQNNGV, per germline. The CDR3 consists of 18 residues. The V and J ends lost 2 bases and 8 bases respectively, with 25 bases between them. The CDR3 sequence: CASSLPSKWGAPPDTIYF. The DNA for the CDR3 is TGTGCCAGCAGCTTACCTTCTAAATGGGGGGCCCCTCCGGACACCATATATTTT.

The chain is built from TRBV4-1 and TRBJ2-1, with D tentatively TRBD2 (6 bases). With 1 base removed from V and 0 bases from J, the gap between germline ends came to 10 bases. The germline CDR1 and CDR2 sequences are MGHRA and YSYEKL. This CDR3 spans 16 amino acids. For the CDR3, the DNA is TGCGCCAGCAGCCAAGTTAGCGGTAGCTCCTACAATGAGCAGTTCTTC. Protein sequence: CASSQVSGSSYNEQFF.

In its sample, this clone was seen once. The chain links TRBV7-2 to TRBJ2-3; TRBD2 matches at 11 bases. In germline, CDR1 is SGHTA, CDR2 FQGNSA. CDR3 size: 18 residues. V lost 1 base to trimming and J lost 4 bases; unmatched junction nucleotides: 10. Written as DNA, the CDR3 is TGTGCCAGCAGCTTAGTGGGGACTAGCGGTAGAGCTCCAGATACGCAGTATTTT. It yields the protein CASSLVGTSGRAPDTQYF.

CDR3 DNA: TGCGCCAGCAGCCAAGAGGCTAGCGGGAGTTATGCTGAGACCCAGTACTTC. This translates into CASSQEASGSYAETQYF. The chain links TRBV4-3 to TRBJ2-5, with 10 bases lining up with TRBD2. The CDR3 totals 17 residues. Trimming at V came to 0 bases and at J to 5 bases, leaving 9 bases not matched to a gene. The V gene's germline CDR1 is LGHNA and CDR2 YSLEER.

This clone was counted once. This sequence joins TRBV28 and TRBJ1-6, with a tentative D call TRBD1 (5 bases). In germline, CDR1 is MDHEN, CDR2 SYDVKM. Trimming removed 6 bases from V and 6 bases from J, with 9 bases in between. The CDR3 loop spans 13 amino acids. CDR3 DNA sequence: TGTGCCAGCAGGGCCAGGGTTAATTCACCCCTCCACTTT. This codes for CASRARVNSPLHF.

This clone was counted a single time. This rearrangement joins TRBV5-1 to TRBJ2-5, with D perhaps matching TRBD2 (6 bases). The CDR3 is 14 residues long. Germline CDR1 reads SGHRS; CDR2 reads YFSETQ. The germline V and J ends were trimmed by 4 bases and 2 bases, with 12 bases remaining between them. CDR3 DNA sequence: TGCGCCAGCAGCCGGGGGAGGTTGCAAGAGACCCAGTACTTC. It yields the protein CASSRGRLQETQYF.

This clone was detected only once. The chain recombines TRBV4-3 with TRBJ2-1; D remains ambiguous. Germline loops: CDR1 LGHNA, CDR2 YSLEER. The CDR3 has 16 amino acids. The V and J ends lost 2 bases and 0 bases respectively, with 11 bases between them. The CDR3 spells CASSQNLLSSYNEQFF. The CDR3 DNA sequence: TGCGCCAGCAGCCAAAACTTACTGAGCTCCTACAATGAGCAGTTCTTC.